This section outlines one T cell receptor (beta chain) sequence together with its context. What it binds is not known. Germline assignment: CDR1 SGHRS and CDR2 YFSETQ. Unmatched junction bases numbered 6, after V lost 8 bases and J lost 3 bases. This CDR3 comprises 13 residues. Clones were read by immunoSEQ multiplex PCR, and TCRdb kept only the in-frame ones, dropping some. The sample holds over 130,000 clones, about 90% seen once. These data are taken from a study of T cell responses to AZD1222 COVID-19 vaccine. Study-wide results and limits: None of the repertoires were sampled until the peak T cell response had passed. White British ancestry dominated among donors, who included more females, and clonal diversity was possibly underestimated. Baseline seropositives among AZD1222 recipients totaled only 5 or 6.

The sample consisted of peripheral blood, taken 28 days after the second AZD1222 dose. The chain recombines TRBV5-1 with TRBJ1-1; 8 bases agree with TRBD1. The receptor's source is an adult who received the AZD1222 COVID-19 vaccine. CDR3 coding DNA: TGCGCCAGTCTCAGGGGGCCTGACACTGAAGCTTTCTTT. It specifies CASLRGPDTEAFF.